This T cell receptor (beta chain) was observed in a study of blood T cell repertoires in COVID-19. The assay was immunoSEQ multiplex PCR, and TCRdb's table has in-frame clones only and misses some. Altogether about 47,000 clones are present, about 88% being singletons, with the ten largest covering roughly 2.5%. The CDR3 length is 14 residues. Per the germline V gene, CDR1 is LGHDT and CDR2 is YNNKEL (reference sequence). The V gene lost 1 base and the J gene lost 10 bases, with 11 bases spanning the gap. The sample taken for sequencing was peripheral blood. This TCR derives from a man aged 45-65 years with acute or convalescent COVID-19. The genes are TRBV3-1 (or the pseudogene TRBV3-2) and TRBJ1-6; the D is unclear. The chain's CDR3 is CASSQGRRGSPLHF. In DNA, the CDR3 is TGTGCCAGCAGCCAAGGGCGCAGAGGGTCACCCCTCCACTTT.